The clone carrying this TCR beta chain was observed a few times. This sample is part of a study of identical twins. TCRdb analysed the 5' RACE reads with MiXCR anew, one entry per CDR3 protein. The profile shows some 690,000 distinct CDR3 sequences, around 21% of them singletons. The same data also went into a second study, on T cells expressing NK-cell markers.

The sample was PBMCs. The source of this sequence is a young woman in good health.

This chain's CDR3 is CASRNFRRTGLAGGETQYF. Here the CDR3 DNA reads TGTGCCAGCAGAAATTTCCGACGGACGGGACTAGCGGGAGGGGAGACCCAGTACTTC. The V gene is TRBV11-1, the J gene TRBJ2-5; 16 nucleotides line up with TRBD2. J gave up 5 bases and V 6 bases, and 15 bases lay outside the gene matches. Looked up from germline, CDR1 is SGHAT and CDR2 is FQDESV (reference sequence). CDR3 size: 19 residues.